This T cell receptor beta chain was captured in a study of cytomegalovirus exposure and HLA in healthy donors. The germline V and J ends were trimmed by 7 bases and 3 bases, with 16 bases remaining between them. Germline lookup yields CDR1 LNHDA and CDR2 SQIVND (reference sequence). This CDR3 is 15 amino acids long. TCRdb's copy holds only in-frame clones and misses some; the assay was immunoSEQ multiplex PCR. The sample carries some 240,000 clones, around 78% recorded once. V and J are TRBV19 and TRBJ1-5; D gene ambiguous. This clonotype was obtained from a woman between 18 and 29 years old in good health and CMV-seronegative. The sequenced sample was PBMCs. The CDR3 region has the DNA TGTGCCAGTACCGCGACAATCGGGTTCAATCAGCCCCAGCATTTT. Protein sequence: CASTATIGFNQPQHF. The full variable domain, in which reference TRBV19 and TRBJ1-5 provide the parts outside the CDR3, is DGGITQSPKYLFRKEGQNVTLSCEQNLNHDAMYWYRQDPGQGLRLIYYSQIVNDFQKGDIAEGYSVSREKKESFPLTVTSAQKNPTAFYLCASTATIGFNQPQHFGDGTRLSIL.